This T cell receptor beta chain was identified during a study of blood T cells in healthy people across ages. Study findings and constraints: Naive T cell percentage and TCR beta diversity correlated strongly.

Trimming stripped 2 bases from V and 7 bases from J, with 12 bases between. The germline V gene has CDR1 LGHNT and CDR2 FRNRAP. This CDR3 spans 13 amino acids. Worth noting for this clonotype: Antigen: not known.

PCR was performed a second time for 7 to 11 cycles using a sample-barcoded 5' primer and a J-beta primer mix. TCRdb reprocessed the 5' RACE reads with MiXCR, giving one entry per CDR3 protein. The sample includes 700,000 to 950,000 distinct CDR3 sequences, around 40% of them seen just once. Caucasian individuals from Russia who were healthy and aged about 6 to 95 acted as donors. Total RNA, at least 5 micrograms per sample, came from PBMCs. Sequencing used blood. This rearrangement joins TRBV12-5 to TRBJ2-7, with D unresolved. This sequence was found in a woman aged 60-75 years in good health. CDR3 DNA: TGTGCTAGTGGTTTGATGGTGGGCAATGAGCAGTACTTC. Translated, it gives CASGLMVGNEQYF.